A selection of T cell receptor beta chains follows, all from one sample in a study of immune characterization of retroperitoneal liposarcoma. TCRdb called the PCR reads again in MiXCR, with one record for every CDR3 protein. The sample consists of fewer than 5,000 distinct CDR3 sequences, 30% to 35% of them appearing once. Sequenced input: blood. The receptor source for this set is a female donor with retroperitoneal liposarcoma. Each CDR3 is given with its conserved first and last residue. Fields, in order: V gene, clone size, D gene, J gene, CDR3 DNA, CDR3 protein. A D gene is named only where the DNA matches it firmly. Some rows have no size entry. The others give once, few or many, or a class for an expanded clone.

>TRBV11-3|NA|TRBD2|TRBJ2-1
TGTGCCAGCAGCCCTATAGCGGGATCTTACAATGAGCAGTTCTTC
CASSPIAGSYNEQFF
>TRBV6-1|medium-sized|TRBD2|TRBJ2-1
TGTGCCAGCAGACTAGCGGGGGCCTTCAGCTCCTACAATGAGCAGTTCTTC
CASRLAGAFSSYNEQFF
>TRBV5-1|NA|NA|TRBJ2-1
TGCGCCAGCAGGAATCCATCGGGCTATAATGAGCAGTTCTTC
CASRNPSGYNEQFF
>TRBV6-2/TRBV6-3|NA|NA|TRBJ2-1
TGTGCCAGCAGTCTGGACAGACCGATTTACAATGAGCAGTTCTTC
CASSLDRPIYNEQFF
>TRBV10-1|medium-sized|TRBD2|TRBJ2-1
TGCGCCAGCAATGCCGGGACTAGCGGGAGAAATGAGCAGTTCTTC
CASNAGTSGRNEQFF
>TRBV6-4|NA|TRBD2|TRBJ2-5
TGTGCCAGCAGTGACTCGGCTAGCGGGGTAGGTGAGCAGTACTTC
CASSDSASGVGEQYF
>TRBV30|few|TRBD2|TRBJ2-5
TGTGCCTGGAGTGTACAGCGGGGGCGGACCCAGTACTTC
CAWSVQRGRTQYF
>TRBV6-1|medium-sized|NA|TRBJ2-7
TGTGCCAGCAAGTGGAACGACGGTACCTACGAGCAGTACTTC
CASKWNDGTYEQYF
>TRBV7-2|NA|NA|TRBJ2-5
TGTGCCAGCAGCTTAGGGGCGGGGCGGATACAAGAGACCCAGTACTTC
CASSLGAGRIQETQYF
>TRBV12-3/TRBV12-4|medium-sized|NA|TRBJ2-1
TGTGCCAGCAGTTTAGCCCCGACCAATGAGCAGTTCTTC
CASSLAPTNEQFF
>TRBV25-1|medium-sized|NA|TRBJ2-4
TGTGCCAGCAGTTCTTTACGCGGAGAAAACATTCAGTACTTC
CASSSLRGENIQYF
>TRBV7-2|NA|NA|TRBJ2-7
TGTGCCAGCAGCTTAGCGCGAATAGTGAATGAGCAGTACTTC
CASSLARIVNEQYF
>TRBV6-5|medium-sized|NA|TRBJ2-5
TGTGCCAGCAGTTACTCGGGGCAGGGTAGGGAGACCCAGTACTTC
CASSYSGQGRETQYF
>TRBV7-3|NA|NA|TRBJ2-3
TGTGCCAGCAGCCCTCACAGGACAGATACGCAGTATTTT
CASSPHRTDTQYF
>TRBV12-3/TRBV12-4|NA|NA|TRBJ2-3
TGTGCCACCCCCGTCTGGGGAAACACAGATACGCAGTATTTT
CATPVWGNTDTQYF
>TRBV12-3/TRBV12-4|NA|TRBD2|TRBJ2-3
TGTGCCAGCAGTTTAGGGCCGGGACTAGCGGGAGGGCCGGCAGATACGCAGTATTTT
CASSLGPGLAGGPADTQYF
>TRBV6-5|NA|NA|TRBJ1-3
TGTGCCAGCAGCGAGAGTGGAAACACCATATATTTT
CASSESGNTIYF
>TRBV12-3/TRBV12-4|few|TRBD2|TRBJ2-3
TGTGCCAGCAAGGCTAGCGGGAGCGCAGATACGCAGTATTTT
CASKASGSADTQYF
>TRBV10-3|medium-sized|TRBD1|TRBJ2-2
TGTGCCAGCTACAGGGGTGACACCGGGGAGCTGTTTTTT
CASYRGDTGELFF
>TRBV12-3/TRBV12-4|NA|TRBD2|TRBJ2-5
TGTGCCAGCAGTTTACCTAGCGGGATTGAGACCCAGTACTTC
CASSLPSGIETQYF
>TRBV10-1|NA|NA|TRBJ1-1
TGCGCCAGCAGAAGGGGCCGCAACACTGAAGCTTTCTTT
CASRRGRNTEAFF
>TRBV10-3|NA|NA|TRBJ2-2
TGTGCCATCAGTGAGTCCTGGACAAGCATCACCGGGGAGCTGTTTTTT
CAISESWTSITGELFF
>TRBV14|few|NA|TRBJ2-1
TGTGCCAGCAGCCCATATCTAGCGTCAGCCAATGAGCAGTTCTTC
CASSPYLASANEQFF
>TRBV6-1|NA|NA|TRBJ2-7
TGTGCCAGCAGTGAATTTTACGGCTCCTACGAGCAGTACTTC
CASSEFYGSYEQYF
>TRBV6-6|NA|TRBD1|TRBJ2-1
TGTGCCAGCAGCCCGACAGGGGGAAACAATGAGCAGTTCTTC
CASSPTGGNNEQFF
>TRBV27|NA|NA|TRBJ2-7
TGTGCCAGCAGTGCCGGGACCACTAACAATGAGCAGTACTTC
CASSAGTTNNEQYF
>TRBV11-1|medium-sized|NA|TRBJ1-1
TGTGCCAGCAGGGGTCAGGTCGCGAACACTGAAGCTTTCTTT
CASRGQVANTEAFF
>TRBV6-5|NA|NA|TRBJ2-2
TGTGCCAGCAGTTATCTTGCACGACGTGACACCGGGGAGCTGTTTTTT
CASSYLARRDTGELFF
>TRBV6-8|NA|TRBD1|TRBJ2-2
TGTGCCAGCAGTTACTCTGGGACAGGCGGGGAGCTGTTTTTT
CASSYSGTGGELFF
>TRBV7-2|few|NA|TRBJ2-1
TGTGCCAGCAGCTCGACAGGGTGGGAGCGGGCCGAGCAGTTCTTC
CASSSTGWERAEQFF
>TRBV6-6|few|NA|TRBJ2-5
TGTGCCAGCAGCTTACGGGTCCCGGACAGTTGGGAGACCCAGTACTTC
CASSLRVPDSWETQYF
>TRBV7-2|medium-sized|NA|TRBJ2-7
TGTGCCAGCAGCTTAGGATATTACGAGCAGTACTTC
CASSLGYYEQYF
>TRBV20-1|NA|NA|TRBJ2-1
TGCAGTGCTAGAGATTGGGCTAGGGAGAACAATGAGCAGTTCTTC
CSARDWARENNEQFF
>TRBV10-1|NA|TRBD2|TRBJ2-7
TGCGCCAGCAGTGACGGACTAGGTACCTACGAGCAGTACTTC
CASSDGLGTYEQYF
>TRBV30|NA|TRBD2|TRBJ2-3
TGTGCCTGGAGGATACTAGCGGGGGGATCAGATACGCAGTATTTT
CAWRILAGGSDTQYF
>TRBV12-3/TRBV12-4|few|TRBD2|TRBJ2-7
TGTGCCAGCAGTTTAGTAGTTAGCGGGGGTGCGTACAATGAGCAGTACTTC
CASSLVVSGGAYNEQYF
>TRBV6-1|medium-sized|TRBD2|TRBJ2-7
TGTGCCAGCAGGACCGGGGCGGGGGGGACCTACGAGCAGTACTTC
CASRTGAGGTYEQYF
>TRBV6-2/TRBV6-3|NA|TRBD2|TRBJ2-4
TGTGCCAGCAGTTACGTGCCTAGCGGGGGGGCCTTGTCGTACTTC
CASSYVPSGGALSYF